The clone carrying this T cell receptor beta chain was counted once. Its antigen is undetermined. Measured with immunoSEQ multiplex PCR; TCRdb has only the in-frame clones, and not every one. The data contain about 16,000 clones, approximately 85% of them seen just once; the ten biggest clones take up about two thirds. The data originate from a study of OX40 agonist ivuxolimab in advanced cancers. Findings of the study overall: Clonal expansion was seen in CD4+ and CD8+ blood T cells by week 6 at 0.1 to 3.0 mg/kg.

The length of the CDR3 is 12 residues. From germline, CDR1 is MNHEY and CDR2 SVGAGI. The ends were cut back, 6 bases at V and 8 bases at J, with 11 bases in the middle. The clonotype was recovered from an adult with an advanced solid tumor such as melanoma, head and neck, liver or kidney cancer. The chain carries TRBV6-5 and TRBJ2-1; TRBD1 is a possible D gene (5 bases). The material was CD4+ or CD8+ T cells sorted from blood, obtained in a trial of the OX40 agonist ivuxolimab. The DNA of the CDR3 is TGTGCCAGCAGACTATGGGGCGATGAGCAGTTCTTC. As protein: CASRLWGDEQFF.